The 3 T cell receptor beta chains listed next were all sequenced from one sample in a study of blood T cell repertoires in COVID-19. The table came from immunoSEQ multiplex PCR; TCRdb's copy has only in-frame clones and leaves some out. The repertoire holds 250,000 to 300,000 clones, with about 91% as singletons. Sample: PBMCs or T cells enriched from blood (not recorded which). The receptor source for this set is a human donor in a cohort exposed to, infected with or recovered from COVID-19 (not recorded which). The donor label of this sample is uncertain.

This clone turned up a few times. V and J are TRBV7-3 and TRBJ1-4, with 8 bases that match TRBD1. This CDR3 spans 13 amino acids. The V segment lost 3 bases and the J segment 10 bases; nucleotides outside the gene matches: 4. Germline CDR1 and CDR2: SGHTA and FQGTGA. The DNA for the CDR3 is TGTGCCAGCAGCTTGGACAGGGAAGGAAAACTGTTTTTT. Its protein product is CASSLDREGKLFF.

This chain connects TRBV7-9 to TRBJ2-7; D gene uncertain. CDR3 length: 12 residues. Germline loops: CDR1 SEHNR, CDR2 FQNEAQ (reference sequence). The V gene lost 2 bases and the J gene lost 3 bases, with 5 bases spanning the gap. CDR3 amino acids: CASSLPFYEQYF. CDR3 DNA sequence: TGTGCCAGCAGCTTACCTTTCTACGAGCAGTACTTC.

This chain uses TRBV7-9 with TRBJ2-3; 7 nucleotides align to TRBD1. CDR1 and CDR2 (germline): SEHNR, FQNEAQ (reference sequence). Trimming removed 4 bases from V and 8 bases from J; junction bases left unmatched: 9. CDR3 length: 14 residues. The CDR3 here is CASSSRQGLGTQYF. The DNA of the CDR3 is TGTGCCAGCAGCTCCCGACAGGGTCTGGGTACGCAGTATTTT.